This T cell receptor beta chain was profiled in a study of blood T cells in healthy people across ages (dated by TCRdb to the mid-2010s). For the wider study: In model experiments, template switching captured about one uniquely barcoded TCR beta cDNA molecule for every two T cells. Age-related changes in TCR beta repertoire diversity were measured in the study by deep sequencing normalized with unique cDNA molecular identifiers. The donors were divided into four age groups: young (average roughly 17 years), middle-aged (about 41), aged (about 56) and long-lived (around 87). To avoid experimental bias, donors of different ages were spread randomly across the sequencing lanes. For two donors (one aged 18 to 30 and one aged 80 or older), the study analyzed two additional independent replicas of 1 million unique cDNA reads from the same blood draw. The paper's findings and limits, for the study overall: Donor CMV infection status was unknown, potentially confounding age-related changes in expanded clonotypes. There was a strong correlation between observed TCR beta diversity and the percentage of naive T cells measured by flow cytometry. Observed TCR beta diversity per million T cells fell roughly linearly with age, and a significant reduction was already apparent by age around 40. Estimates of total diversity from one million sequenced T cells were regarded as lower bounds and underestimates. Because profiling used bulk unsorted PBMCs, naive and antigen-experienced compartments could not be compared conclusively. Compared with the aged group, more naive CD4+ T cells, fewer expanded clones and increased TCR diversity were shown by the long-lived group, suggesting age selection.

CDR1 and CDR2 were assigned from the germline V gene as SQVTM and ANQGSEA. The cysteine opens and the phenylalanine closes a CDR3 of 12 amino acids. Only the CDR3 DNA is retained, 36 bases long and in frame from the first base. Points on this clonotype: Its target antigen remains unknown. Sequence at one end of the junction differs from germline and may be a read error.

The roughly 39 donors, aged 6 to 90 years, were systemically healthy Caucasian individuals from Russia. Each donor gave ten milliliters of peripheral blood, collected into EDTA-treated Vacutainer tubes. PBMCs were isolated by Ficoll-Paque density-gradient centrifugation, with at least 6 million obtained per sample. Trizol reagent was used to extract total RNA from PBMCs, with at least 5 micrograms per sample. For every donor, flow cytometry on a PBMC aliquot measured the percentage of naive CD45RAhigh/CD27high T cells. Receptors were amplified or captured by 5' RACE. TCRdb shows the sequencer as Illumina HiSeq 2500. A second about 7 to 11 cycle PCR used a sample-barcoded 5' primer and a J-beta primer mix. A template-switch 5' adaptor carrying 12 random nucleotides introduced a unique molecular identifier onto each TCR beta cDNA molecule. Each sample yielded at least 2.5 million CDR3-containing paired-end reads. First-strand cDNA synthesis was performed from all RNA using the Mint cDNA synthesis kit, with priming by a TRBC-specific oligonucleotide. After uracil-DNA glycosylase treatment, a first 18-cycle PCR used universal primers M1SS and BC2_uni_R on all cDNA. Per the authors' processing: Normalization of each sample was performed by random selection of 1 million high-quality reads, each carrying a distinct molecular identifier. Reads sharing molecular identifiers were discarded rather than binned into consensus sequences. MiTCR, set to a Q25 quality threshold and the strictest error-elimination algorithm, was used for CDR3 identification, clonotype clustering and error correction. A nonparametric unseen species model with Euler transformation was used to estimate a lower bound on total TCR beta diversity. TCRdb reran the public reads through fastp at Q25 and MiXCR, keeping productive beta chains. Each CDR3 protein appears once, grouped with its most common genes and DNA. It is TCRdb's table, rather than the study itself, that gives the V and J calls and clone size. The sample has roughly 800,000 distinct CDR3 sequences on record, roughly 50% of them singletons. About 20% of the sample is taken by the ten largest.

The sequenced material came from blood. This clonotype was sampled from a man younger than 40 in good health. The chain is made from TRBV29-1 and TRBJ1-2, and perhaps TRBD1 as D gene, on 6 matching bases. The CDR3 amino acid sequence is: CGVEDRLYGYTF. The nucleotide sequence reads TGCGGCGTTGAAGACAGGCTCTATGGCTACACCTTC.